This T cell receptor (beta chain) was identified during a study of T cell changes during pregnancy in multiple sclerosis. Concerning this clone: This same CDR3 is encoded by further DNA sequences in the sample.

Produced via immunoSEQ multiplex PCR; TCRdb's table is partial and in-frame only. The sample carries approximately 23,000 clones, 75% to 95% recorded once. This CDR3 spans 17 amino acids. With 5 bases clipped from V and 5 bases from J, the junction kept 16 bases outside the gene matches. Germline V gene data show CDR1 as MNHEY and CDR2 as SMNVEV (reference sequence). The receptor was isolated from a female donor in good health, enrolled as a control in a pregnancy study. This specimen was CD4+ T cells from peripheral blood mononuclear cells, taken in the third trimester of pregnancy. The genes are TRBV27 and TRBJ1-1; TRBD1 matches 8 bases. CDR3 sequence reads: CASSPQDLDRVVTEAFF. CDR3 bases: TGTGCCAGCAGTCCGCAGGACTTGGACAGGGTAGTTACTGAAGCTTTCTTT.